The 29 T cell receptor beta chains below were found in one sample sequenced in a study of identical twins. Using its own MiXCR run on the 5' RACE reads, TCRdb lists one record per CDR3 protein. The sample has 1.5 million to 2 million distinct CDR3 sequences, roughly a third seen once. Sequencing was performed on cord blood. These TCRs come from a newborn girl in good health.

The chain links TRBV10-2 to TRBJ2-3, with D unclear. The germline V gene encodes CDR1 WSHSY and CDR2 SAAADI. Trimming shortened V by 4 bases and J by 2 bases, and 10 bases separated the two germline ends. The CDR3 runs 14 residues. The CDR3 protein is CASSVVSVTDTQYF. DNA of the CDR3: TGCGCCAGCAGTGTGGTCAGCGTCACAGATACGCAGTATTTT.

A word on this clonotype: One end of the junction does not line up with germline, which may come from a read error. This chain links TRBV9 with TRBJ2-3; 10 bases line up with TRBD2. This CDR3 spans 16 amino acids. Germline assignment: CDR1 SGDLS and CDR2 YYNGEE. The CDR3 sequence is CASSASGSARFDTPYF. The CDR3 DNA is TGTGCCAGCAGCGCTAGCGGGAGTGCACGGTTTGATACGCCGTATTTT.

V usage is TRBV24-1 and J usage is TRBJ2-2; D is undetermined. The CDR3 has 13 residues. Trimming removed 4 bases from V and 7 bases from J, with 9 bases in between. Germline V gene data show CDR1 as KGHDR and CDR2 as SFDVKD. The CDR3, as DNA: TGTGCCACCAGTGACCGTCGTTTCGGGGAGCTGTTTTTT. It yields the protein CATSDRRFGELFF.

For the CDR3, the DNA is TGTGCCAGCAGTTACTCGGAGACAGGGGCTTATGGCTACACCTTC. Residues: CASSYSETGAYGYTF. This chain links TRBV6-6 with TRBJ1-2; 8 bases are a match to TRBD1. J was trimmed by 5 bases and V by 0 bases; bases with no gene match: 5. The CDR3 contains 15 residues. Germline V gene lookup returns CDR1 MNHNY and CDR2 SVGAGI (reference sequence).

The chain has TRBV4-2 and TRBJ2-1, with 10 bases matching TRBD2. The CDR3 consists of 18 residues. Per germline, CDR1 LGHNA and CDR2 YNFKEQ. Trimming cost V 0 bases and J 11 bases; bases outside gene matches: 16. As DNA, the CDR3 is TGTGCCAGCAGCCAAGATTTTCCGTCTAGCGGGGGTACGAATAAGCAGTTCTTC. Translated, it gives CASSQDFPSSGGTNKQFF.

This clonotype has a handful of counts. The V call is TRBV28, the J call TRBJ1-2; TRBD1 aligns across 9 bases. From germline, CDR1 is MDHEN and CDR2 SYDVKM. V lost 5 bases to trimming and J lost 0 bases; unmatched junction nucleotides: 10. CDR3 length: 17 residues. In nucleotides, the CDR3 is TGTGCCAGCAGTCCAACAGGGGGCGGCCTAGCTAACTATGGCTACACCTTC. Translating it yields CASSPTGGGLANYGYTF.

The V and J genes are TRBV4-1 and TRBJ1-1, with a weak D call TRBD1 (6 bases). This CDR3 has 15 residues. The germline V gene encodes CDR1 MGHRA and CDR2 YSYEKL. V lost 1 base and J lost 4, with 13 bases in between. The CDR3 region has the DNA TGCGCCAGCAGCCAAGCCGAGGGGGGTTTCACTGAAGCTTTCTTT. It specifies CASSQAEGGFTEAFF.

This clonotype was detected a few times. The chain joins TRBV4-1 to TRBJ2-6; no reliable D call. CDR1 is MGHRA, CDR2 YSYEKL, per germline. The CDR3 consists of 21 residues. V lost 0 bases to trimming and J lost 1 base, with 22 bases between them. The CDR3 DNA follows: TGCGCCAGCAGCCAAGATAATGTCGGACCATTTTTGAGGTCTGGGGCCAACGTCCTGACTTTC. Protein sequence: CASSQDNVGPFLRSGANVLTF.

The J gene is TRBJ1-2, the V gene TRBV28, with D perhaps TRBD1 (6 bases). The V gene lost 2 bases and the J gene lost 3 bases, with 10 bases spanning the gap. This CDR3 has 14 residues. The germline gives CDR1 MDHEN, CDR2 SYDVKM. CDR3 amino acids: CASSLHRDDYGYTF. The DNA for the CDR3 is TGTGCCAGCAGTTTACACAGGGATGACTATGGCTACACCTTC.

The gene calls are TRBV29-1 and TRBJ2-7; a weak D match, TRBD2 (5 bases). CDR1 is SQVTM and CDR2 is ANQGSEA in the germline V gene. The CDR3 runs to 13 residues. Trimming took 0 bases from V and 2 from J, leaving 8 bases between them. CDR3 protein: CSVEEGAAYEQYF. The DNA for the CDR3 is TGCAGCGTTGAAGAGGGAGCTGCCTACGAGCAGTACTTC.

The chain employs TRBV20-1 and TRBJ2-3, with 8 positions matching TRBD2. CDR1 is DFQATT and CDR2 is SNEGSKA in the germline V gene (reference sequence). After removal of 6 bases from V and 5 bases from J, the junction contained 7 bases not matched to a gene. The CDR3 totals 13 residues. The CDR3 sequence: CSAAGLEEDTQYF. The CDR3 nucleotides are TGCAGTGCGGCGGGACTAGAAGAAGATACGCAGTATTTT.

V usage is TRBV20-1 and J usage is TRBJ2-7; 8 bases match TRBD2. Trimming removed 0 bases from V and 2 bases from J; junction bases left unmatched: 6. Germline CDR1 is DFQATT and CDR2 is SNEGSKA (reference sequence). There are 15 residues in the CDR3. The CDR3 sequence is CSARDERGTTYEQYF. CDR3 bases: TGCAGTGCTAGAGATGAGCGGGGGACTACCTACGAGCAGTACTTC.

This clonotype has just a few counts. This chain joins TRBV20-1 and TRBJ1-6; D is unclear. The CDR3 is 13 amino acids. V was clipped by 0 bases and J by 8 bases, with 8 bases between them. From germline, CDR1 is DFQATT and CDR2 SNEGSKA (reference sequence). The DNA for the CDR3 is TGCAGTGCTAGAGAGGATGGGGATTCACCCCTCCACTTT. Its protein is CSAREDGDSPLHF.

In its sample, this clonotype was seen a few times. The rearrangement joins TRBV6-1 to TRBJ2-5; a weak D match, TRBD1 (6 bases). Trimming took 4 bases from V and 4 from J, leaving 10 bases between them. There are 13 residues in the CDR3. Germline CDR1 reads MNHNS; CDR2 reads SASEGT. CDR3 sequence (DNA): TGTGCCAGCAGTGGTAACAGGGCAGAGACCCAGTACTTC. This sequence encodes CASSGNRAETQYF.

The chain links TRBV20-1 to TRBJ2-7; D perhaps matches TRBD2 (6 bases). Germline V lookup: CDR1 DFQATT, CDR2 SNEGSKA (reference sequence). Trimming took 1 base from V and 0 from J, leaving 16 bases between them. The CDR3 has 16 residues. CDR3 amino acids: CSARVFSGRDSYEQYF. The CDR3 region has the DNA TGCAGTGCTAGAGTTTTCAGCGGGCGAGACTCCTACGAGCAGTACTTC.

The chain has TRBV4-1 and TRBJ2-3, with 12 bases fitting TRBD2. The V gene end was trimmed by 1 base and the J gene end by 4 bases; junction bases not matched to a gene: 9. Germline CDR1 reads MGHRA; CDR2 reads YSYEKL. The CDR3 is 18 residues long. In DNA, the CDR3 is TGCGCCAGCAGCCAAGTTCGGGGACTAGCGGGCGGGGCAGATACGCAGTATTTT. Translated: CASSQVRGLAGGADTQYF.

This clonotype was recorded a few times. The V call is TRBV7-2, the J call TRBJ2-7, with 9 bases aligning to TRBD1. This CDR3 has 15 residues. In germline, CDR1 is SGHTA, CDR2 FQGNSA. The junction had 9 bases not matched to a gene; V was cut back by 3 bases and J by 6 bases. The CDR3: CASSFGTVGQGEQYF. In DNA, the CDR3 is TGTGCCAGCAGCTTCGGGACTGTGGGACAGGGCGAGCAGTACTTC. The complete variable domain, with remaining parts taken from reference TRBV7-2 and TRBJ2-7, reads GAGVSQSPSNKVTEKGKDVELRCDPISGHTALYWYRQSLGQGLEFLIYFQGNSAPDKSGLPSDRFSAERTGGSVSTLTIQRTQQEDSAVYLCASSFGTVGQGEQYFGPGTRLTVT.

This clonotype showed up just a few times. The chain couples TRBV5-1 to TRBJ1-2, with a possible D match to TRBD1 (5 bases). The CDR3 is made up of 13 amino acids. The ends were cut back, 2 bases at V and 8 bases at J, with 13 bases in the middle. Germline-derived CDR1 and CDR2 are SGHRS and YFSETQ. CDR3 DNA: TGCGCCAGCAGCTTCAAGGGGCAGGGCGGCTACACCTTC. Translating gives CASSFKGQGGYTF.

This clonotype came up many times. The chain links TRBV29-1 to TRBJ1-2; 10 bases line up with TRBD1. Germline trimming cut 3 bases from V and 0 bases from J; bases unmatched to any gene: 1. Germline V gives CDR1 SQVTM, CDR2 ANQGSEA. The CDR3 runs to 14 residues. The CDR3 spells CSVDGQGANYGYTF. Here the CDR3 DNA reads TGCAGCGTTGATGGACAGGGGGCTAACTATGGCTACACCTTC.

The chain carries TRBV11-2 and TRBJ2-1; TRBD2 agrees at 10 bases. The J call may be in error: the DNA end matches TRBJ2-7 better. Germline CDR1 is SGHAT and CDR2 is FQNNGV. The CDR3 has 19 amino acids. DNA of the CDR3: TGTGCCAGCAGCTTACGGGCTAGCGGGGGCCTTAGCTCCTACAATGAGCAGTACTTC. It yields the protein CASSLRASGGLSSYNEQYF.

The V and J genes are TRBV24-1 and TRBJ2-3; D is unresolved. V was pared by 9 bases and J by 0 bases, with 9 bases between. CDR1 is KGHDR and CDR2 is SFDVKD in the germline V gene. CDR3 length: 13 amino acids. The CDR3 protein is CATGQTSTDTQYF. The CDR3 nucleotides read TGTGCCACCGGGCAGACTAGCACAGATACGCAGTATTTT.

The genes are TRBV6-4 and TRBJ2-1; 9 nucleotides line up with TRBD1. This CDR3 region has 13 residues. After removal of 6 bases from V and 6 bases from J, the junction contained 3 bases not matched to a gene. The germline CDR1 and CDR2 sequences are MRHNA and SNTAGT. The chain's CDR3 is CASRRGQGNEQFF. CDR3 coding DNA: TGTGCCAGCAGGCGGGGACAGGGCAATGAGCAGTTCTTC.

In its sample, this clonotype was seen a few times. The chain combines TRBV12-5 with TRBJ2-5; the match to TRBD2 covers 7 bases. This CDR3 has 13 amino acids. The germline V gene has CDR1 LGHNT and CDR2 FRNRAP. The J segment lost 5 bases and the V segment lost 5 bases, leaving 5 bases of the junction unmatched. CDR3 sequence: CASGPAGVETQYF. In DNA form, the CDR3 reads TGTGCTAGTGGTCCTGCGGGAGTGGAGACCCAGTACTTC. The full variable domain, in which reference TRBV12-5 and TRBJ2-5 provide the parts outside the CDR3, is DARVTQTPRHKVTEMGQEVTMRCQPILGHNTVFWYRQTMMQGLELLAYFRNRAPLDDSGMPKDRFSAEMPDATLATLKIQPSEPRDSAVYFCASGPAGVETQYFGPGTRLLVL.

The chain uses TRBV7-9 and TRBJ2-3, with 14 bases aligning to TRBD2. Germline-derived CDR1 and CDR2 are SEHNR and FQNEAQ (reference sequence). V shed 4 bases and J 4 bases; nucleotides not matched to a gene: 7. This CDR3 is 17 amino acids long. The CDR3 region has the DNA TGTGCCAGCAGCTCCGGGACTAGCGGGAGAGGGTCAGATACGCAGTATTTT. This translates into CASSSGTSGRGSDTQYF.

The chain carries TRBV5-1 and TRBJ2-5; 8 positions match TRBD2. TRBJ2-7 explains the end of the DNA better; the J call may be wrong. The germline V gene has CDR1 SGHRS and CDR2 YFSETQ. This CDR3 is built from 13 residues. The chain's CDR3 is CASSPQREYEQYF. For the CDR3, the DNA is TGCGCCAGCAGTCCCCAGCGGGAGTACGAGCAGTACTTC.

Of note for this clonotype: A much larger clonotype is one base distant, so this may be a read error. This chain joins TRBV10-3 and TRBJ2-1; 11 nucleotides agree with TRBD2. Germline values: CDR1 ENHRY, CDR2 SYGVKD. The CDR3 is 14 residues long. The CDR3 spells CAVSLAGGEGEQFF. The CDR3 DNA follows: TGTGCCGTCAGTCTAGCGGGAGGAGAAGGTGAGCAGTTCTTC.

The gene calls are TRBV3-1 and TRBJ2-7, with 11 positions matching TRBD2. CDR3 length: 17 amino acids. Per the germline V gene, CDR1 is LGHDT and CDR2 is YNNKEL (reference sequence). The V and J ends lost 0 bases and 4 bases, in that order; junction bases with no gene match: 8. The CDR3: CASSQEALTSGIYEQYF. DNA of the CDR3: TGTGCCAGCAGCCAAGAGGCCTTGACTAGCGGGATTTACGAGCAGTACTTC.

This clonotype was observed many times. The V call is TRBV5-1, the J call TRBJ2-1, with D uncertain. CDR1 is SGHRS, CDR2 YFSETQ, per germline. With 3 bases removed from V and 0 bases from J, the gap between germline ends came to 10 bases. The CDR3 runs 15 residues. CDR3 in amino acids: CASSWQAYSYNEQFF. The DNA of the CDR3 is TGCGCCAGCAGCTGGCAGGCCTACTCCTACAATGAGCAGTTCTTC.

The chain has TRBV2 and TRBJ2-7, with D possibly called TRBD1 or TRBD2 (5 bases each). This CDR3 has 12 residues. V dropped 3 bases and J dropped 12 bases, with 15 bases sitting between them. Germline V gene lookup returns CDR1 SNHLY and CDR2 FYNNEI. CDR3 region: CASSDVGARGYF. The CDR3 nucleotides are TGTGCCAGCAGTGATGTCGGCGCGAGGGGGTACTTC. The whole variable domain, remainder taken from reference TRBV2 and TRBJ2-7, is EPEVTQTPSHQVTQMGQEVILRCVPISNHLYFYWYRQILGQKVEFLVSFYNNEISEKSEIFDDQFSVERPDGSNFTLKIRSTKLEDSAMYFCASSDVGARGYFGPGTRLTVT.